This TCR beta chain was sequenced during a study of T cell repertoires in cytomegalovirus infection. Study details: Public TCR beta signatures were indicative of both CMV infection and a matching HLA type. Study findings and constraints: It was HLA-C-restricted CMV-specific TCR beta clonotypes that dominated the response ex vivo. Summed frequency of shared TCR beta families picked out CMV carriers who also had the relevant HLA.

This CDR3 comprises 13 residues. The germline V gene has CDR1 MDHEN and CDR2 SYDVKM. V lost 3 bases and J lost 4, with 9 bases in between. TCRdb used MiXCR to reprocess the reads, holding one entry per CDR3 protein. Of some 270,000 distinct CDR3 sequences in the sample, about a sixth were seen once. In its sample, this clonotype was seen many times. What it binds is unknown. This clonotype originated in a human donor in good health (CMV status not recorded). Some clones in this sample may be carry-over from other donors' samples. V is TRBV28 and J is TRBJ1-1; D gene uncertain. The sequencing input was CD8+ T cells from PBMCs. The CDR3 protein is CASSFSVGTEAFF. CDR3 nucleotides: TGTGCCAGCAGTTTCTCCGTTGGCACTGAAGCTTTCTTT.